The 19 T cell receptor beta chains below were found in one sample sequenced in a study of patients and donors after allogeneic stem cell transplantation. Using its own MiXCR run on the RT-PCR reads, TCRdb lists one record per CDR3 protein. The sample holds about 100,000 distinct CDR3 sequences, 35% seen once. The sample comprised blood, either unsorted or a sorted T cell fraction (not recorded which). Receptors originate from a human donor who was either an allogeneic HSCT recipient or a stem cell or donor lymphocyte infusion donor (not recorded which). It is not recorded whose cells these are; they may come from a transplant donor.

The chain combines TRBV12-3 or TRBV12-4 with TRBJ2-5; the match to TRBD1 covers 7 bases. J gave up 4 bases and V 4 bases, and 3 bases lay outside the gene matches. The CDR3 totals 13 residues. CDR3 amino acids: CASSSTGLETQYF. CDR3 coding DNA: TGTGCCAGCAGTTCGACAGGGTTAGAGACCCAGTACTTC.

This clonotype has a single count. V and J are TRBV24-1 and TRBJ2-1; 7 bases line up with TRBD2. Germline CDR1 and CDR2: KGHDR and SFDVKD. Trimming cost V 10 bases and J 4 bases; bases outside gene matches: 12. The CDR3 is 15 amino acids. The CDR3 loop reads CATGREGGPYNEQFF. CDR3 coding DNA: TGTGCCACAGGGAGGGAAGGCGGCCCTTACAATGAGCAGTTCTTC.

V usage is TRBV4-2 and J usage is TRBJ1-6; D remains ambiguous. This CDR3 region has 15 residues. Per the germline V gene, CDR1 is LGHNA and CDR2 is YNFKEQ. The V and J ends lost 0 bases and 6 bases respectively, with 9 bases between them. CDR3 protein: CASSQDGRPNSPLHF. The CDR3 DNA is TGTGCCAGCAGCCAAGACGGACGGCCTAATTCACCCCTCCACTTT.

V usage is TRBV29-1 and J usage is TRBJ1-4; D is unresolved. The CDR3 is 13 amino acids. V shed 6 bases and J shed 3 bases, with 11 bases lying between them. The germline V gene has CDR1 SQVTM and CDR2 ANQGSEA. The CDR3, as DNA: TGCAGCGTGGGCCGGGAACCTAATGAAAAACTGTTTTTT. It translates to CSVGREPNEKLFF.

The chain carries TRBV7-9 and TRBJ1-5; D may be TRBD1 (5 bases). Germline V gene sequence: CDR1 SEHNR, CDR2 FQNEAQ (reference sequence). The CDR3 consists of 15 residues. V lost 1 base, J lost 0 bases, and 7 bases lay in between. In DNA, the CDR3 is TGTGCCAGCAGCTTAGGGGACCATAGCAATCAGCCCCAGCATTTT. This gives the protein CASSLGDHSNQPQHF.

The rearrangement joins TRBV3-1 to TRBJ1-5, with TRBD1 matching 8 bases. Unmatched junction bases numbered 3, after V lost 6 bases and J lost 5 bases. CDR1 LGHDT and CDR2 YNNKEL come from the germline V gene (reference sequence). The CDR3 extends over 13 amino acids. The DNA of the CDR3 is TGTGCCAGCAGTTACAGGGGGGATCAGCCCCAGCATTTT. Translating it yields CASSYRGDQPQHF.

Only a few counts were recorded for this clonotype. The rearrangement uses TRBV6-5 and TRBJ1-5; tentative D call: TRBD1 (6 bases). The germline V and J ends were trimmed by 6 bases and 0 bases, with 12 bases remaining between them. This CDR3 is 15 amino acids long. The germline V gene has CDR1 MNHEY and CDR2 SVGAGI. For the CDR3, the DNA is TGTGCCAGCAGCCCGACAGGAAATAGCAATCAGCCCCAGCATTTT. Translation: CASSPTGNSNQPQHF.

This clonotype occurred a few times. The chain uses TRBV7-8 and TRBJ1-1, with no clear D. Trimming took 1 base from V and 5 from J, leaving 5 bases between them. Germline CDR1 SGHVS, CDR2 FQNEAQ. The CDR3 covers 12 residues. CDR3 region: CASSLGRTEAFF. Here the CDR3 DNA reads TGTGCCAGCAGCTTAGGACGGACTGAAGCTTTCTTT.

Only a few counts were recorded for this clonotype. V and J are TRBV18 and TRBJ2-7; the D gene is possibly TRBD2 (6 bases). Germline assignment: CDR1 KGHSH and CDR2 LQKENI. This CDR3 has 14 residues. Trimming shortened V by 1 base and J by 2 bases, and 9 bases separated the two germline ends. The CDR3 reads CASSPLGLAYEQYF. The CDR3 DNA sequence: TGTGCCAGCTCACCACTGGGACTCGCCTACGAGCAGTACTTC.

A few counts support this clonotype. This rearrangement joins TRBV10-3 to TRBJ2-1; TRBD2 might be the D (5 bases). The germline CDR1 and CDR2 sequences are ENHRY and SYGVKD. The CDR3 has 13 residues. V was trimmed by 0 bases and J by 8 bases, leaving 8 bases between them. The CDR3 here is CAISESRGYEQFF. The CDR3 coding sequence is TGTGCCATCAGTGAGTCACGCGGGTATGAGCAGTTCTTC.

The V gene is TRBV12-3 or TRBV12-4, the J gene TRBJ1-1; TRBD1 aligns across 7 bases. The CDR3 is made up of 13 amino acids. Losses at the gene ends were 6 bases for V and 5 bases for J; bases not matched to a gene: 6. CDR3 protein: CASSLRGQTEAFF. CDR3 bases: TGTGCCAGCAGCCTAAGGGGGCAAACTGAAGCTTTCTTT.

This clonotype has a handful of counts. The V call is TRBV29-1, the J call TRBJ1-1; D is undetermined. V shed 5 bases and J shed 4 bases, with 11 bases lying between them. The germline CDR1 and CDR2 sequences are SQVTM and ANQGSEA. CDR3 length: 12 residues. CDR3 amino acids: CSVKGPSTEAFF. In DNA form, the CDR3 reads TGCAGCGTTAAGGGCCCAAGCACTGAAGCTTTCTTT.

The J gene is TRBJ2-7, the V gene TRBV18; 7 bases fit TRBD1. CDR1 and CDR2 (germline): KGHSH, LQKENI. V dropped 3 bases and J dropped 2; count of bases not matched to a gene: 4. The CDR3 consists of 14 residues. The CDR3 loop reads CASSPGTATYEQYF. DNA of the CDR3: TGTGCCAGCTCACCCGGGACAGCAACCTACGAGCAGTACTTC. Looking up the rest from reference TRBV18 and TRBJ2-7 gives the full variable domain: NAGVMQNPRHLVRRRGQEARLRCSPMKGHSHVYWYRQLPEEGLKFMVYLQKENIIDESGMPKERFSAEFPKEGPSILRIQQVVRGDSAAYFCASSPGTATYEQYFGPGTRLTVT.

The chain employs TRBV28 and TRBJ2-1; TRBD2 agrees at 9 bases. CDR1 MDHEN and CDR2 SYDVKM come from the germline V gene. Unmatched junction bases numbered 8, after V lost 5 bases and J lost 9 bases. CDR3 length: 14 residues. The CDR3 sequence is CASSSGRRYGEQFF. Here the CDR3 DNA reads TGTGCCAGCAGTAGCGGGAGGCGGTACGGTGAGCAGTTCTTC.

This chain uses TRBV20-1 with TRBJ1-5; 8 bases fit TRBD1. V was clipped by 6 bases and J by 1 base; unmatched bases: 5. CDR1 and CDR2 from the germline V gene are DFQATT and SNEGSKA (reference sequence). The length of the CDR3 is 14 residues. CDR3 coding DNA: TGCAGTGCCAGGAGACAGGGGAGCAATCAGCCCCAGCATTTT. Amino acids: CSARRQGSNQPQHF.

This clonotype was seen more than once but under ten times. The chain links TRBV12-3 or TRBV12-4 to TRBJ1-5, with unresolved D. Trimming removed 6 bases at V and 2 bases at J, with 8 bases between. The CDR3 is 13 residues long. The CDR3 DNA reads TGTGCCAGCAGAGCTTGGGGCAATCAGCCCCAGCATTTT. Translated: CASRAWGNQPQHF.

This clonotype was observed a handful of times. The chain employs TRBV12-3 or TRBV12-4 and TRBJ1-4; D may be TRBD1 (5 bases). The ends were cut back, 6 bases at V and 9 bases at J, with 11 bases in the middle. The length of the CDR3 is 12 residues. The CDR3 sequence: CASSPGTQKLFF. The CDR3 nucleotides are TGTGCCAGCAGCCCCGGGACTCAAAAACTGTTTTTT.

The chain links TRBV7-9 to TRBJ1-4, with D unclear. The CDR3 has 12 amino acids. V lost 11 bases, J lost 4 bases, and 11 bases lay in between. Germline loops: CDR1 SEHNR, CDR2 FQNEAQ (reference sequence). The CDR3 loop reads CAVVGRNEKLFF. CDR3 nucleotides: TGTGCCGTGGTAGGACGTAATGAAAAACTGTTTTTT. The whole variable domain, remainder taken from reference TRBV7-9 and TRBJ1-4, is DTGVSQNPRHKITKRGQNVTFRCDPISEHNRLYWYRQTLGQGPEFLTYFQNEAQLEKSRLLSDRFSAERPKGSFSTLEIQRTEQGDSAMYLCAVVGRNEKLFFGSGTQLSVL.

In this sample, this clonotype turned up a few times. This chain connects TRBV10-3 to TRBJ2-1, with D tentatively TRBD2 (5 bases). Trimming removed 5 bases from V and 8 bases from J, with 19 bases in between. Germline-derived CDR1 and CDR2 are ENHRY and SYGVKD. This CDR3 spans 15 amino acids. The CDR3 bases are TGTGCCATCAGTACGCTAGCAAGACTGGAACATGAGCAGTTCTTC. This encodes CAISTLARLEHEQFF.